Listed here is a single T cell receptor beta chain. What it binds is unknown. This specimen belongs to a study of identical twins' blood T cells. At the level of the study: Twelve libraries, six alpha and six beta, gave around 48 million reads.

Whole-study findings and limits: Twins shared about as many clonotypes as their cloneset sizes predicted. Abundant TCRbeta CDR3s overlapped more between twins than with unrelated donors.

TCRdb re-called the 5' RACE reads with MiXCR, one entry per CDR3 protein. Of 300,000 to 400,000 distinct CDR3 sequences in the sample, under 30% were seen once. Germline loops: CDR1 SQVTM, CDR2 ANQGSEA. The CDR3 has 12 amino acids. V lost 4 bases and J 7 bases, leaving 11 bases between the germline ends. The receptor was isolated from a woman aged 18 to 55 in good health. Specimen: PBMCs. The gene calls are TRBV29-1 and TRBJ1-5; possibly TRBD1 for D (6 bases). For the CDR3, the DNA is TGCAGCGTTGGAAAACAGGGCCAGCCCCAGCATTTT. This sequence encodes CSVGKQGQPQHF.